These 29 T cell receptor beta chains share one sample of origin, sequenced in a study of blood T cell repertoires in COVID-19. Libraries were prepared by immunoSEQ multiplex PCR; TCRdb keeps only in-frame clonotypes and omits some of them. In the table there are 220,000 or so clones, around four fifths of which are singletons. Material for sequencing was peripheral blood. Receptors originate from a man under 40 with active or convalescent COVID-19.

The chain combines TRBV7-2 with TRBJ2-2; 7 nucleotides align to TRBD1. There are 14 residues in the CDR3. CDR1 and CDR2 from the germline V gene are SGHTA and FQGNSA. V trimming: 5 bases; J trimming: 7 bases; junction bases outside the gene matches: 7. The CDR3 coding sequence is TGTGCCAGCAGCATCGGGACAGCCAGCGGGGAGCTGTTTTTT. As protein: CASSIGTASGELFF.

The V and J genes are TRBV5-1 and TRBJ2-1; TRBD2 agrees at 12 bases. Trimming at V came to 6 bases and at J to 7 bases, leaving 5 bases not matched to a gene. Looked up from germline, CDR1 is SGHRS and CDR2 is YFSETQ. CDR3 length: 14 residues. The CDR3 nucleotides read TGCGCCAGCACCGGGACTAGCGGGCCAAATGAGCAGTTCTTC. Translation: CASTGTSGPNEQFF.

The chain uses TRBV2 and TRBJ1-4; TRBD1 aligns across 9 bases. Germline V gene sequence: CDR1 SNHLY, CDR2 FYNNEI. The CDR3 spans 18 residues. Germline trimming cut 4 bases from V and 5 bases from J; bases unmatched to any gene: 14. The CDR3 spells CASSGRLIVGTGNEKLFF. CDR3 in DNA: TGTGCCAGCAGTGGGCGTTTGATAGTCGGGACAGGGAATGAAAAACTGTTTTTT. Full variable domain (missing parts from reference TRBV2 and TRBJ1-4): EPEVTQTPSHQVTQMGQEVILRCVPISNHLYFYWYRQILGQKVEFLVSFYNNEISEKSEIFDDQFSVERPDGSNFTLKIRSTKLEDSAMYFCASSGRLIVGTGNEKLFFGSGTQLSVL.

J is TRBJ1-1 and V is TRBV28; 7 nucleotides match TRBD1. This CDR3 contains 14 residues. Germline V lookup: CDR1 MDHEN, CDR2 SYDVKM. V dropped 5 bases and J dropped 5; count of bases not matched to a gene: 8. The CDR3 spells CASSKPGQRTEAFF. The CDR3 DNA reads TGTGCCAGCAGTAAACCGGGACAGCGAACTGAAGCTTTCTTT. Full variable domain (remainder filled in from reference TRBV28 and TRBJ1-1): DVKVTQSSRYLVKRTGEKVFLECVQDMDHENMFWYRQDPGLGLRLIYFSYDVKMKEKGDIPEGYSVSREKKERFSLILESASTNQTSMYLCASSKPGQRTEAFFGQGTRLTVV.

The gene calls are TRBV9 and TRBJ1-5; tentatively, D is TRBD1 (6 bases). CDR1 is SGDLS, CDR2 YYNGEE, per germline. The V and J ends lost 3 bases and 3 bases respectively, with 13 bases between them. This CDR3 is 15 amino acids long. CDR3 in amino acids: CASSASNRVNQPQHF. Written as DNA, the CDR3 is TGTGCCAGCAGCGCATCGAACAGGGTCAATCAGCCCCAGCATTTT.

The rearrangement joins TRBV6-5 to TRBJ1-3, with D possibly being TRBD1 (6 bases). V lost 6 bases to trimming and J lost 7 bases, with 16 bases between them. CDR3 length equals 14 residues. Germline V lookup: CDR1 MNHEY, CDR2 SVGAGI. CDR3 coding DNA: TGTGCCAGCAGATCCCAGGGGTCGGTGAACACCATATATTTT. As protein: CASRSQGSVNTIYF.

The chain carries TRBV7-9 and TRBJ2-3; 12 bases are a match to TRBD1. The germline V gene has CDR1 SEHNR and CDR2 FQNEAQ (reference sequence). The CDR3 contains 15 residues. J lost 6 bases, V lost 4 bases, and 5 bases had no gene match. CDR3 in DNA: TGTGCCAGCAGCTCGGGACAGGGGGCACGTGATACGCAGTATTTT. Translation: CASSSGQGARDTQYF. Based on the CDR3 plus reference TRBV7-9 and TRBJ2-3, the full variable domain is DTGVSQNPRHKITKRGQNVTFRCDPISEHNRLYWYRQTLGQGPEFLTYFQNEAQLEKSRLLSDRFSAERPKGSFSTLEIQRTEQGDSAMYLCASSSGQGARDTQYFGPGTRLTVL.

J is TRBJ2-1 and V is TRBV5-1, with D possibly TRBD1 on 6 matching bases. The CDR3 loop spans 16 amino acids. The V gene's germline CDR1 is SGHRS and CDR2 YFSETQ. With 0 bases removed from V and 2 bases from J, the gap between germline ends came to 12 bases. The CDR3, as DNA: TGCGCCAGCAGCTTGGCCGGGACAACGCCCTACAATGAGCAGTTCTTC. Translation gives CASSLAGTTPYNEQFF.

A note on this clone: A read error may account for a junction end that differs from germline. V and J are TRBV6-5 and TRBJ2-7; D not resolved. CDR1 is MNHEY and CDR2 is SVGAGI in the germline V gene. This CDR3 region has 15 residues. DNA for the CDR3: TGTGCCAGCAGTTACTCGAAGGCGGCCTCCTCCGAGCAGTACTTC. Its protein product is CASSYSKAASSEQYF.

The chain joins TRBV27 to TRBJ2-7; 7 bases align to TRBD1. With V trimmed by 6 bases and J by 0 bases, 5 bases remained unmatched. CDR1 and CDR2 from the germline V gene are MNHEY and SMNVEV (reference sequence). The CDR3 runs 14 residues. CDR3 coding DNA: TGTGCCAGCAGCCCGACAGGGAGCTCCTACGAGCAGTACTTC. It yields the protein CASSPTGSSYEQYF.

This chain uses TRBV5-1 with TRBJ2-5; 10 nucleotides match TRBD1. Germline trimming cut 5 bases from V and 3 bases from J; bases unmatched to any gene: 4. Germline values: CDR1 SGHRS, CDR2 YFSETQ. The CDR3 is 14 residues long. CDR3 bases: TGCGCCAGCAGGTCCGGGACAGGGGAAGAGACCCAGTACTTC. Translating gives CASRSGTGEETQYF.

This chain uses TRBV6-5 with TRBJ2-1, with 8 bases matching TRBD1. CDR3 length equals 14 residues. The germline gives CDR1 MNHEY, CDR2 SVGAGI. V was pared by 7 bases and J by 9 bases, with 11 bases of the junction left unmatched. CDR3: CASTSLGQGSEQFF. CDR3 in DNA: TGTGCCAGCACCTCCCTCGGACAGGGCTCTGAGCAGTTCTTC.

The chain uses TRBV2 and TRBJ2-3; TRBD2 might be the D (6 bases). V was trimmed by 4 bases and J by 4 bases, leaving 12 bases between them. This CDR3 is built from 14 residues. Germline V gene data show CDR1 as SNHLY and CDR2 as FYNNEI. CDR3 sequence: CASSGGSGADTQYF. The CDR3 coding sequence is TGTGCCAGCAGTGGCGGTAGCGGAGCAGATACGCAGTATTTT.

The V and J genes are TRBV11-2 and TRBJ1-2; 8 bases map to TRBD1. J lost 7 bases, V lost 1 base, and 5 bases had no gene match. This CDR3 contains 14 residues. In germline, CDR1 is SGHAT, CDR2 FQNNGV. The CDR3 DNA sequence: TGTGCCAGCAGCTTAGGACAGGGGCAGGGTGGCTACACCTTC. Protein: CASSLGQGQGGYTF.

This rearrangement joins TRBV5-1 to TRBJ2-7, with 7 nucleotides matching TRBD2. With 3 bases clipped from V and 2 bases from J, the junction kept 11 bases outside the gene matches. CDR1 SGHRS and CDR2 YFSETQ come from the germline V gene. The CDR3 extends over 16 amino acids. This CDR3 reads CASSSGGGYSTYEQYF. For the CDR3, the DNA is TGCGCCAGCAGCTCGGGGGGAGGTTATTCCACCTACGAGCAGTACTTC.

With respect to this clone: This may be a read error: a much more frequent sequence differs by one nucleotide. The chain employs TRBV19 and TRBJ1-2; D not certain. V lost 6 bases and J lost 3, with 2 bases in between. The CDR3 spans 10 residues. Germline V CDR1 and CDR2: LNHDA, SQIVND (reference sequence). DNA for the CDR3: TGTGCCAGTAGCGACTATGGCTACACCTTC. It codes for CASSDYGYTF.

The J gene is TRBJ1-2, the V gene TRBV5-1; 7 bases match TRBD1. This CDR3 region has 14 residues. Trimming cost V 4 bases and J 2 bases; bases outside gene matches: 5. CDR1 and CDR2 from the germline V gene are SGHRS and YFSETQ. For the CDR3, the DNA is TGCGCCAGCAGCGCCGGACAGGCCAACTATGGCTACACCTTC. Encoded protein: CASSAGQANYGYTF.

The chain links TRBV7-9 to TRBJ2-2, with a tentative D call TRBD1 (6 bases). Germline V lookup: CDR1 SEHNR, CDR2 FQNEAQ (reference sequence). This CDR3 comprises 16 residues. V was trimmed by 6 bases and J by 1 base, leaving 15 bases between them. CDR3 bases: TGTGCCAGCAGTTATAGTGGGACAAAGAACACCGGGGAGCTGTTTTTT. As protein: CASSYSGTKNTGELFF.

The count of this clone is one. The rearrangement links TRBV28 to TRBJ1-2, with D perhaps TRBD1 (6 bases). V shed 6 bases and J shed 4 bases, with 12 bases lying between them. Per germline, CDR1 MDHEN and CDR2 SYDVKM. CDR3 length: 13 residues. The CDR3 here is CASRHREAYGYTF. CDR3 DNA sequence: TGTGCCAGCAGACACAGGGAAGCCTATGGCTACACCTTC.

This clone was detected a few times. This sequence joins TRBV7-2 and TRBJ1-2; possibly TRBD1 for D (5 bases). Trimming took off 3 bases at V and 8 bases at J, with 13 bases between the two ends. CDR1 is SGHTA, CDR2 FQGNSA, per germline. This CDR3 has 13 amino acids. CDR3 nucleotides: TGTGCCAGCAGCTTCGACAGAGCTGCGGGCTACACCTTC. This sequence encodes CASSFDRAAGYTF.

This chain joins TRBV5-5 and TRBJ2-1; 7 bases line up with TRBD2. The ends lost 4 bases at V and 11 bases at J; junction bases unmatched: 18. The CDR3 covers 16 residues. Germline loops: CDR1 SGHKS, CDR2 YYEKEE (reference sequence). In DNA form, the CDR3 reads TGTGCCAGCAGCCGTGTACGGGACTACACCCTCAACAAGCAGTTCTTC. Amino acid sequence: CASSRVRDYTLNKQFF.

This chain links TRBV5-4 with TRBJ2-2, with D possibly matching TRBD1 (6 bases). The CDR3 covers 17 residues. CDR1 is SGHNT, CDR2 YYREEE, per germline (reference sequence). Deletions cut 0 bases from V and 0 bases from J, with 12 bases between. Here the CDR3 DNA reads TGTGCCAGCAGCTTGGGGGGGCGGACAACGAACACCGGGGAGCTGTTTTTT. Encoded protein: CASSLGGRTTNTGELFF.

The CDR3 DNA sequence: TGCGCCAGCAGCTTGGAGGCAGGGGGCGCCAACGTCCTGACTTTC. Its protein product is CASSLEAGGANVLTF. The gene calls are TRBV5-1 and TRBJ2-6; 8 positions match TRBD1. The germline V gene encodes CDR1 SGHRS and CDR2 YFSETQ. The CDR3 runs 15 residues. Trimming cost V 0 bases and J 7 bases; bases outside gene matches: 3.

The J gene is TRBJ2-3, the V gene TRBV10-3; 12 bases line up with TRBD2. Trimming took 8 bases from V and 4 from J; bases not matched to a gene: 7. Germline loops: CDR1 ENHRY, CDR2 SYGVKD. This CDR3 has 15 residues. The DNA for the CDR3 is TGTGCCATCGGATCGACTAGCGGGGGCGCAGATACGCAGTATTTT. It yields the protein CAIGSTSGGADTQYF.

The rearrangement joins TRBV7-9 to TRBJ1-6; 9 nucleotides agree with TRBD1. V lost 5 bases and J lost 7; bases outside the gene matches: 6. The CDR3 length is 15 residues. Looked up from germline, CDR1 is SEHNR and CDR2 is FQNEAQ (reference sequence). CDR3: CASSPGTGSNSPLHF. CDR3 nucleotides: TGTGCCAGCAGCCCTGGGACAGGGAGCAATTCACCCCTCCACTTT.

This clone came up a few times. The CDR3: CASSHQTEYGYTF. The CDR3 coding sequence is TGTGCCAGCAGCCACCAAACCGAGTATGGCTACACCTTC. The V gene is TRBV4-2, the J gene TRBJ1-2, with unresolved D. The germline V gene has CDR1 LGHNA and CDR2 YNFKEQ. This CDR3 spans 13 amino acids. With 3 bases removed from V and 5 bases from J, the gap between germline ends came to 10 bases.

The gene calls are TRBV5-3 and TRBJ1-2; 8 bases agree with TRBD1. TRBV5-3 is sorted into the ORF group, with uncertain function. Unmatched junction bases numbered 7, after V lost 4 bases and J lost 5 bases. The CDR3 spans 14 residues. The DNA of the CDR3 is TGTGCCAGAAGCCCTCGGACAGGGTGTTATGGCTACACCTTC. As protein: CARSPRTGCYGYTF.

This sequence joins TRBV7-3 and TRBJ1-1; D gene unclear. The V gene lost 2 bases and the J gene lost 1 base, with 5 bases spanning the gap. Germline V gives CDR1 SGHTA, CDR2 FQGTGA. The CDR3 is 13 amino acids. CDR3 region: CASSLGRNTEAFF. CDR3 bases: TGTGCCAGCAGCTTAGGCCGGAACACTGAAGCTTTCTTT.

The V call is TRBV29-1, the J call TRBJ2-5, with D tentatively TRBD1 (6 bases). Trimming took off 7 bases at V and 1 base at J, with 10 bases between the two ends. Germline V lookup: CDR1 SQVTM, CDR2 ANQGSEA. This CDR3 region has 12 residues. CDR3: CSAGRGQETQYF. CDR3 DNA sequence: TGCAGCGCCGGCAGGGGCCAAGAGACCCAGTACTTC.